The sequence of this T cell receptor (beta chain) was determined in a study of radiotherapy plus CTLA-4 blockade in lung cancer. This CDR3 is built from 14 residues. From germline, CDR1 is MNHNY and CDR2 SVGAGI (reference sequence). V was shortened by 7 bases and J by 1 base, with 13 bases between the two germline ends. Receiving focal radiation plus CTLA-4 blockade with ipilimumab were patients who had chemo-refractory metastatic non-small-cell lung cancer. Profiled with immunoSEQ multiplex PCR; TCRdb holds only in-frame clones, not every one. Of 55,000 to 65,000 clones in the sample, over 70% were seen once.

J is TRBJ1-1 and V is TRBV6-6; D remains ambiguous. The sample in question was peripheral blood, obtained from a patient treated with radiotherapy plus ipilimumab. This receptor was identified in a human donor with non-small cell lung cancer who had a partial response to radiotherapy plus ipilimumab. CDR3 in amino acids: CASTPETQNTEAFF. In DNA form, the CDR3 reads TGTGCCAGCACCCCCGAGACACAGAACACTGAAGCTTTCTTT.